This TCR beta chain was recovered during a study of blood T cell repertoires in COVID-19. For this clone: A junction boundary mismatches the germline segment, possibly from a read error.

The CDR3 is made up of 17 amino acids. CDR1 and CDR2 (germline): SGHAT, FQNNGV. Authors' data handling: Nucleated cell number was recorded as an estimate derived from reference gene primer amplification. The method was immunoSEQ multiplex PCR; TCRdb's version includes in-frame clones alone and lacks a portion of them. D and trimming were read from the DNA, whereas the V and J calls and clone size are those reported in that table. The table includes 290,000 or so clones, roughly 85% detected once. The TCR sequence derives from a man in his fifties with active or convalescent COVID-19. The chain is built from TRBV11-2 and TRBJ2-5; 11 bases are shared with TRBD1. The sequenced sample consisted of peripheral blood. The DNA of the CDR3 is TGTGCCAGCAGCTTAGTGGGGACAGGGGGGAGAAGAGAGGCCCAGTACTTC. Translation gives CASSLVGTGGRREAQYF.